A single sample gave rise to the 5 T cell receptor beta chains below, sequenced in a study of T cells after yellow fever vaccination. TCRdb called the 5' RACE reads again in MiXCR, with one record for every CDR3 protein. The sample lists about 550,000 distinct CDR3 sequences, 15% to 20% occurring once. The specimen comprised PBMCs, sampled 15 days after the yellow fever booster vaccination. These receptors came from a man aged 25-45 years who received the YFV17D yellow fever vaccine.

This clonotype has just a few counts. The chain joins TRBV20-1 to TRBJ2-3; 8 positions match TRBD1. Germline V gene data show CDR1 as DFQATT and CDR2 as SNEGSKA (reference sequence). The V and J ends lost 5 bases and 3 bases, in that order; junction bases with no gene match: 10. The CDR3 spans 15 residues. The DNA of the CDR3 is TGCAGTGCTCCTGACAGGGGAAGAGCAACAGATACGCAGTATTTT. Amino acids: CSAPDRGRATDTQYF.

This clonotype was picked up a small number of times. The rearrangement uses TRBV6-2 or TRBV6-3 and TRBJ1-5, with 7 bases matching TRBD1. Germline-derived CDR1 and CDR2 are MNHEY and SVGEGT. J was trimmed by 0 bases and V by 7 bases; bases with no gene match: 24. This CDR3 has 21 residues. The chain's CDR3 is CASTNVYKASGTAYSNQPQHF. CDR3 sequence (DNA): TGTGCCAGCACCAATGTATACAAGGCCTCCGGGACAGCTTATAGCAATCAGCCCCAGCATTTT.

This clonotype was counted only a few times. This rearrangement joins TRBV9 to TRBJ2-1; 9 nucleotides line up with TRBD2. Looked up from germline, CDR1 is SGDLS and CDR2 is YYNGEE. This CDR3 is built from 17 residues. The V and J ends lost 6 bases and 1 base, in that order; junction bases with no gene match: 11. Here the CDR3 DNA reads TGTGCCAGCACCCCCATAGCGGGAGATAATTCCTACAATGAGCAGTTCTTC. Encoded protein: CASTPIAGDNSYNEQFF.

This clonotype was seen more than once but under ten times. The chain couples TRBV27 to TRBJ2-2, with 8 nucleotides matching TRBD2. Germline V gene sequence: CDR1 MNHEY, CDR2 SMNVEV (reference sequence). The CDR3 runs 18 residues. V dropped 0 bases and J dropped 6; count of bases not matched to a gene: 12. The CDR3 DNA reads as TGTGCCAGCAGTTTATCGATAGCGGGACTTCAAACCGCCGGGGAGCTGTTTTTT. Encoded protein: CASSLSIAGLQTAGELFF.

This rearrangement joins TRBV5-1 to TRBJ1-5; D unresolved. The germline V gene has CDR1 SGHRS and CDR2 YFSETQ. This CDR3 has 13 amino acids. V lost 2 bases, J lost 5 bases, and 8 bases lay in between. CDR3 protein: CASSLNRDQPQHF. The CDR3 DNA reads TGCGCCAGCAGCTTAAACAGAGATCAGCCCCAGCATTTT.